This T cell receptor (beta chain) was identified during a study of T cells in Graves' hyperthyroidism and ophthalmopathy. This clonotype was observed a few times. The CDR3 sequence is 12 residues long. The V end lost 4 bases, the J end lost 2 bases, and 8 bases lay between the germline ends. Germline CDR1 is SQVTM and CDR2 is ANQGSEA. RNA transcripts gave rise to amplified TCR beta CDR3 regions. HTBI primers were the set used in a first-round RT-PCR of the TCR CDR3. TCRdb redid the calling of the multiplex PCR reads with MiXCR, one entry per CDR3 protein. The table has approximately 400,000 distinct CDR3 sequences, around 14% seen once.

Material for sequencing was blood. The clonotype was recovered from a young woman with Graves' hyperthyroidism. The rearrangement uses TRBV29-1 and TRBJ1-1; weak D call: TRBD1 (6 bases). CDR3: CSVVQGNTEAFF. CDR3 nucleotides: TGCAGCGTTGTACAGGGTAACACTGAAGCTTTCTTT. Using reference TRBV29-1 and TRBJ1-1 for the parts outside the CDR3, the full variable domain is SAVISQKPSRDICQRGTSLTIQCQVDSQVTMMFWYRQQPGQSLTLIATANQGSEATYESGFVIDKFPISRPNLTFSTLTVSNMSPEDSSIYLCSVVQGNTEAFFGQGTRLTVV.